The rows below give T cell receptor beta chains drawn from one sample of a study of shared clonotypes between healthy human individuals. Assay used: immunoSEQ multiplex PCR; TCRdb lists only in-frame clones, some missing. Among roughly 2.2 million clones listed, 85% to 95% were seen once. Sequenced input: naive CD4+ T cells from PBMCs. All receptors derive from a man between 18 and 35 years old in good health. Some clones in this sample may be carry-over from other donors' samples. Each CDR3 is given with its conserved first and last residue. Each record gives: J gene, D gene, clone size, V gene, CDR3 protein, CDR3 DNA. The D gene is left open where the match is weak. Only part of the rows carry a size: once, few, many, or a class if the clone is expanded.

J: TRBJ2-3
D: -
size: -
V: TRBV18
CDR3: CASSPTTSWVDTQYF
DNA: TGTGCCAGCTCACCCACGACTAGTTGGGTAGATACGCAGTATTTT

J: TRBJ1-2
D: -
size: -
V: TRBV28
CDR3: CASSLNGYGYTF
DNA: TGTGCCAGCAGTCTCAATGGCTATGGCTACACCTTC

J: TRBJ2-1
D: TRBD2
size: -
V: TRBV4-2
CDR3: CASSQGVGGTSGDNEQFF
DNA: TGTGCCAGCAGCCAAGGGGTGGGCGGGACTAGCGGGGACAATGAGCAGTTCTTC

J: TRBJ1-3
D: -
size: -
V: TRBV5-1
CDR3: CASSFDSGNTIYF
DNA: TGCGCCAGCAGCTTTGACTCTGGAAACACCATATATTTT

J: TRBJ2-5
D: TRBD1
size: -
V: TRBV5-1
CDR3: CASSGGTGQETQYF
DNA: TGCGCCAGCAGCGGCGGGACAGGACAAGAGACCCAGTACTTC

J: TRBJ2-7
D: TRBD1
size: -
V: TRBV4-2
CDR3: CASSQARPGQGVYEQYF
DNA: TGTGCCAGCAGCCAAGCAAGGCCCGGACAGGGAGTCTACGAGCAGTACTTC

J: TRBJ1-2
D: -
size: -
V: TRBV19
CDR3: CASSIPGAHPNYGYTF
DNA: TGTGCCAGTAGTATACCGGGGGCGCATCCTAACTATGGCTACACCTTC

J: TRBJ1-3
D: -
size: -
V: TRBV30
CDR3: CAWSVTGPSSGNTIYF
DNA: TGTGCCTGGAGTGTAACGGGACCCAGCTCTGGAAACACCATATATTTT

J: TRBJ1-1
D: TRBD1
size: -
V: TRBV5-1
CDR3: CASSPRTGFPTEAFF
DNA: TGCGCCAGCAGCCCGCGGACAGGTTTCCCCACTGAAGCTTTCTTT

J: TRBJ1-2
D: -
size: -
V: TRBV21-1
CDR3: CASRHILGQGGGGYTF
DNA: TGTGCCAGCAGACACATTCTTGGACAGGGGGGAGGTGGCTACACCTTC

J: TRBJ2-3
D: TRBD1
size: -
V: TRBV19
CDR3: CASSPWTGGDADTQYF
DNA: TGTGCCAGTAGTCCGTGGACAGGGGGCGATGCAGATACGCAGTATTTT

J: TRBJ2-2
D: -
size: -
V: TRBV10-1
CDR3: CASSDRELTGELFF
DNA: TGCGCCAGCAGTGACCGGGAGCTGACCGGGGAGCTGTTTTTT

J: TRBJ1-2
D: -
size: -
V: TRBV28
CDR3: CASSLRAYGYTF
DNA: TGTGCCAGCAGTCTCAGAGCCTATGGCTACACCTTC

J: TRBJ2-1
D: TRBD2
size: -
V: TRBV9
CDR3: CASSAGWGTRIYNEQFF
DNA: TGTGCCAGCAGCGCCGGGTGGGGGACTAGAATTTACAATGAGCAGTTCTTC

J: TRBJ2-2
D: TRBD1
size: -
V: TRBV27
CDR3: CASSSDRARVDTGELFF
DNA: TGTGCCAGCAGTTCGGACAGGGCGAGGGTGGACACCGGGGAGCTGTTTTTT

J: TRBJ1-5
D: -
size: -
V: TRBV6-1
CDR3: CASSEEGGLNQPQHF
DNA: TGTGCCAGCAGTGAAGAAGGGGGTCTCAATCAGCCCCAGCATTTT

J: TRBJ1-1
D: -
size: -
V: TRBV4-3
CDR3: CASSQAARGPNTEAFF
DNA: TGCGCCAGCAGCCAAGCGGCTCGAGGACCGAACACTGAAGCTTTCTTT

J: TRBJ2-7
D: -
size: -
V: TRBV5-7
CDR3: CASSFGRGRNEQYF
DNA: TGTGCCAGCAGCTTCGGCAGGGGAAGGAACGAGCAGTACTTC

J: TRBJ2-5
D: TRBD1
size: -
V: TRBV7-3
CDR3: CASSSSLRSRQGVGETQYF
DNA: TGTGCCAGCAGCTCCAGCCTGCGTTCGAGACAGGGAGTCGGAGAGACCCAGTACTTC

J: TRBJ2-2
D: -
size: -
V: TRBV5-4
CDR3: CASSALVGVIAGELFF
DNA: TGTGCCAGCAGCGCCCTGGTGGGGGTCATTGCCGGGGAGCTGTTTTTT

J: TRBJ2-7
D: -
size: -
V: TRBV5-8
CDR3: CASSLAGRTYEQYF
DNA: TGTGCCAGCAGCCTGGCCGGCAGAACCTACGAGCAGTACTTC

J: TRBJ2-5
D: -
size: -
V: TRBV7-9
CDR3: CASSSLLRVQETQYF
DNA: TGTGCCAGCAGCTCCCTCCTGAGGGTCCAAGAGACCCAGTACTTC

J: TRBJ1-1
D: -
size: -
V: TRBV15
CDR3: CATRAHMNTEAFF
DNA: TGTGCCACCCGGGCCCACATGAACACTGAAGCTTTCTTT

J: TRBJ1-5
D: TRBD1
size: -
V: TRBV27
CDR3: CASRPATGTGGNQPQHF
DNA: TGTGCCAGCAGACCTGCGACCGGGACAGGGGGCAATCAGCCCCAGCATTTT

J: TRBJ2-3
D: -
size: -
V: TRBV7-2
CDR3: CASSLAGLTDTQYF
DNA: TGTGCCAGCAGCTTGGCGGGATTAACAGATACGCAGTATTTT

J: TRBJ1-5
D: -
size: -
V: TRBV19
CDR3: CASSIDPRREGQPQHF
DNA: TGTGCCAGTAGTATAGATCCCCGAAGGGAAGGCCAGCCCCAGCATTTT

J: TRBJ2-5
D: TRBD2
size: -
V: TRBV14
CDR3: CASSQIAGVETQYF
DNA: TGTGCCAGCAGCCAAATAGCGGGAGTTGAGACCCAGTACTTC

J: TRBJ2-2
D: -
size: -
V: TRBV5-5
CDR3: CASSLLTWNTGELFF
DNA: TGTGCCAGCAGCTTGCTGACATGGAACACCGGGGAGCTGTTTTTT

J: TRBJ2-7
D: -
size: -
V: TRBV5-1
CDR3: CASSPTDPYEQYF
DNA: TGCGCCAGCAGCCCCACAGACCCCTACGAGCAGTACTTC

J: TRBJ2-2
D: -
size: -
V: TRBV7-9
CDR3: CASSLVALPGELFF
DNA: TGTGCCAGCAGCTTAGTAGCCTTGCCGGGGGAGCTGTTTTTT

J: TRBJ1-5
D: TRBD1
size: -
V: TRBV12-5
CDR3: CASGLLGQGAYSSSPSNQPQHF
DNA: TGTGCTAGTGGTTTGCTCGGACAGGGGGCGTATAGTTCGTCACCTAGCAATCAGCCCCAGCATTTT

J: TRBJ2-7
D: TRBD1
size: once
V: TRBV6-1
CDR3: CASGRTGQGYEQYF
DNA: TGTGCCAGCGGCCGGACAGGTCAAGGCTACGAGCAGTACTTC

J: TRBJ2-7
D: TRBD1
size: -
V: TRBV10-1
CDR3: CASSESSGDRAEQYF
DNA: TGCGCCAGCAGTGAGTCGTCGGGGGACAGGGCCGAGCAGTACTTC

J: TRBJ1-5
D: TRBD1
size: few
V: TRBV6-6
CDR3: CASTPTGGNNQPQHF
DNA: TGTGCCAGCACCCCGACAGGGGGAAACAATCAGCCCCAGCATTTT

J: TRBJ2-2
D: -
size: -
V: TRBV11-3
CDR3: CASSSSNANTGELFF
DNA: TGTGCCAGCAGCTCCTCTAACGCGAACACCGGGGAGCTGTTTTTT

J: TRBJ2-5
D: -
size: -
V: TRBV9
CDR3: CASSVASAETQYF
DNA: TGTGCCAGCAGCGTTGCGAGCGCAGAGACCCAGTACTTC

J: TRBJ2-6
D: -
size: -
V: TRBV30
CDR3: CAWSKGSGANVLTF
DNA: TGTGCCTGGAGTAAGGGCTCTGGGGCCAACGTCCTGACTTTC

J: TRBJ2-4
D: -
size: -
V: TRBV10-3
CDR3: CAISDRASKNIQYF
DNA: TGTGCCATCAGTGACCGGGCTTCCAAAAACATTCAGTACTTC

J: TRBJ2-1
D: TRBD2
size: -
V: TRBV27
CDR3: CASSLSGAGARYNEQFF
DNA: TGTGCCAGCAGTTTATCAGGAGCGGGAGCCAGGTACAATGAGCAGTTCTTC

J: TRBJ1-5
D: -
size: -
V: TRBV10-2
CDR3: CASGQPYSNQPQHF
DNA: TGCGCCAGCGGGCAACCTTATAGCAATCAGCCCCAGCATTTT

J: TRBJ2-5
D: -
size: -
V: TRBV27
CDR3: CASRFRDIETQYF
DNA: TGTGCCAGCAGATTTCGGGACATAGAGACCCAGTACTTC

J: TRBJ2-2
D: -
size: -
V: TRBV10-3
CDR3: CAISGPGQSTGELFF
DNA: TGTGCCATCAGTGGACCGGGGCAGTCCACCGGGGAGCTGTTTTTT